This T cell receptor (beta chain) stems from a study of blood T cell repertoires in COVID-19. Looking at the study overall: The study drew acute and convalescent COVID-19 samples from the United States, Italy and Spain.

This CDR3 has 13 amino acids. The germline gives CDR1 SEHNR, CDR2 FQNEAQ (reference sequence). V lost 5 bases and J 4 bases, leaving 11 bases between the germline ends. Profiling relied on immunoSEQ multiplex PCR, and the TCRdb table lists in-frame clones only, not all of them. The table includes under 200,000 clones, around 83% detected once. The receptor comes from a human donor in a cohort sampled during active COVID-19. The chain combines TRBV7-9 with TRBJ1-1, with D tentatively TRBD1 (5 bases). The sample consisted of peripheral blood. The CDR3 protein is CASSGSGGTEAFF. CDR3 coding DNA: TGTGCCAGCAGCGGCTCCGGGGGCACTGAAGCTTTCTTT.